A single sample is the source of the 5 T cell receptor beta chains below, sequenced in a study of CD8 T cells in ankylosing spondylitis (dated 2017 in TCRdb). Receptors were amplified or captured by 5' RACE. TCRdb records Illumina HiSeq 2500 as the sequencer. The public reads were reprocessed in TCRdb via fastp at Q25 and MiXCR, keeping in-frame beta chains. Under each unique CDR3 protein, matching rows form one entry showing the most common genes and DNA. This sample gives about 210,000 distinct CDR3 sequences in total; about 7% of them show up just once. Approximately 15% of the sample is in the top ten clones. These receptors have no known antigen. The paper as a whole reports these results and caveats: A TCR beta motif of several highly homologous amino acid variants appeared characteristic of blood from ankylosing spondylitis patients.

The specimen was blood, either unsorted or a sorted T cell fraction (not recorded which). These receptor sequences come from a male donor with ankylosing spondylitis.

This clonotype appeared a few times. The chain links TRBV28 to TRBJ2-5; D is perhaps TRBD2 (6 bases). With 6 bases removed from V and 5 bases from J, the gap between germline ends came to 16 bases. The length of the CDR3 is 14 residues. Germline V CDR1 and CDR2: MDHEN, SYDVKM. The CDR3 spells CASRGVAGRETQYF. In nucleotides, the CDR3 is TGTGCCAGCAGGGGGGTTGCGGGGCGGGAGACCCAGTACTTC.

This clonotype was seen at least ten times. The DNA of the CDR3 is TGCGCCAGCAGCTTGGCCGACAGAAACTATGGCTACACCTTC. Translation gives CASSLADRNYGYTF. The rearrangement joins TRBV5-1 to TRBJ1-2, with D maybe TRBD1 (5 bases). CDR3 size: 14 residues. Trimming removed 0 bases at V and 2 bases at J, with 8 bases between. Germline V gene data show CDR1 as SGHRS and CDR2 as YFSETQ. Filled out from reference TRBV5-1 and TRBJ1-2, the complete variable domain reads KAGVTQTPRYLIKTRGQQVTLSCSPISGHRSVSWYQQTPGQGLQFLFEYFSETQRNKGNFPGRFSGRQFSNSRSEMNVSTLELGDSALYLCASSLADRNYGYTFGSGTRLTVV.

This clonotype was counted many times. The chain combines TRBV4-1 with TRBJ2-7, with 10 bases fitting TRBD1. V shed 2 bases and J 3 bases; nucleotides not matched to a gene: 7. CDR1 is MGHRA and CDR2 is YSYEKL in the germline V gene. This CDR3 has 16 residues. The CDR3 is CASSQRQGAINYEQYF. The CDR3 coding sequence is TGCGCCAGCAGCCAAAGACAGGGGGCGATTAACTACGAGCAGTACTTC.

This clonotype showed up just a few times. The rearrangement links TRBV27 to TRBJ2-1, with D maybe TRBD1 (6 bases). Between the trimmed V and J ends, which lost 5 bases and 6 bases, there was a span of 17 bases. Germline CDR1 and CDR2: MNHEY and SMNVEV (reference sequence). This CDR3 is 15 amino acids long. The CDR3 spells CASSQGPAQFNEQFF. The DNA for the CDR3 is TGTGCCAGCAGTCAGGGGCCCGCCCAGTTCAATGAGCAGTTCTTC.

This clonotype has more than one count but fewer than ten. The rearrangement links TRBV27 to TRBJ2-1; D call uncertain. This CDR3 has 16 residues. Germline V gene lookup returns CDR1 MNHEY and CDR2 SMNVEV (reference sequence). The ends were cut back, 7 bases at V and 0 bases at J, with 16 bases in the middle. CDR3 protein: CASISRISRSYNEQFF. The CDR3 nucleotides read TGTGCCAGCATTTCAAGAATCTCCCGCTCCTACAATGAGCAGTTCTTC.